This TCR beta chain was recorded in a study of blood T cell repertoires in COVID-19. Study details: Acute-phase and convalescent COVID-19 samples originated in the United States, Italy and Spain. Sources were T cells, B-cell-depleted T cells, or PBMCs; the material itself was cDNA or gDNA.

In the authors' workflow: Estimated nucleated cell counts came from reference gene primer amplification. Here immunoSEQ multiplex PCR was the method, and the copy in TCRdb shows in-frame clones only, minus some. Clone size and V and J calls were adopted from that table, with D and trimming inferred from the DNA. The sample lists tens of thousands of clones; less than 80% were seen once. CDR1 and CDR2 (germline): MNHEY, SVGEGT. The CDR3 length is 12 residues. Trimming removed 6 bases at V and 4 bases at J, with 9 bases between. Specimen: peripheral blood. The source is a human donor in a cohort sampled during active COVID-19. This chain uses TRBV6-2 or TRBV6-3 with TRBJ1-2; TRBD1 is a possible D gene (5 bases). The CDR3: CASSPDSYGYTF. The CDR3 DNA is TGTGCCAGCAGCCCCGACAGCTATGGCTACACCTTC.